This TCR beta chain derives from a study of identical twins. One entry per CDR3 protein, called by TCRdb with MiXCR from the 5' RACE reads. The sample shows fewer than 800,000 distinct CDR3 sequences, about 7.6% of them seen only once. Regarding this clonotype: Its specificity is unknown.

The CDR3 is 16 residues long. V gave up 3 bases and J gave up 3 bases, with 20 bases separating them. Germline CDR1 reads DFQATT; CDR2 reads SNEGSKA (reference sequence). Study-wide results and caveats: The study reached conclusions through statistical analysis that was cross-sectional, not following the same donors. The models systematically underestimated how much out-of-frame TCR alpha was shared in monozygotic twins.

The same sample was also used in a study of yellow fever vaccine responses in identical twins. Per that paper: Among the twins, the vaccine T cell response reportedly seemed partly convergent and partly personalized.

The receptor was derived from a woman aged 18-29 years in good health. V usage is TRBV20-1 and J usage is TRBJ1-1, with D possibly being TRBD1 (6 bases). Sequenced sample: PBMCs. This CDR3 reads CSASSRLGAPDTEAFF. The CDR3 DNA reads as TGCAGTGCTAGTTCCAGGCTGGGGGCTCCTGACACTGAAGCTTTCTTT.